This T cell receptor beta chain was sequenced for a study of neurological immune-mediated disorders. This clonotype has at least ten counts. From the 5' RACE reads, TCRdb called clonotypes with MiXCR, one entry per CDR3 protein. The sample gives 40,000 or so distinct CDR3 sequences, roughly 7.3% of which show up once; less than 4.5% is in the top ten. V lost 2 bases and J lost 2, with 8 bases in between. Germline assignment: CDR1 SNHLY and CDR2 FYNNEI. There are 14 residues in the CDR3. The J gene is TRBJ2-3, the V gene TRBV2; no reliable D call. Sequencing was performed on PBMCs. The receptor was isolated from a woman between 35 and 50 years old in good health. Here the CDR3 reads CASSEPPLTDTQYF. DNA for the CDR3: TGTGCCAGCAGTGAACCTCCTCTCACAGATACGCAGTATTTT. The variable domain in full, completed from reference TRBV2 and TRBJ2-3, reads EPEVTQTPSHQVTQMGQEVILRCVPISNHLYFYWYRQILGQKVEFLVSFYNNEISEKSEIFDDQFSVERPDGSNFTLKIRSTKLEDSAMYFCASSEPPLTDTQYFGPGTRLTVL.